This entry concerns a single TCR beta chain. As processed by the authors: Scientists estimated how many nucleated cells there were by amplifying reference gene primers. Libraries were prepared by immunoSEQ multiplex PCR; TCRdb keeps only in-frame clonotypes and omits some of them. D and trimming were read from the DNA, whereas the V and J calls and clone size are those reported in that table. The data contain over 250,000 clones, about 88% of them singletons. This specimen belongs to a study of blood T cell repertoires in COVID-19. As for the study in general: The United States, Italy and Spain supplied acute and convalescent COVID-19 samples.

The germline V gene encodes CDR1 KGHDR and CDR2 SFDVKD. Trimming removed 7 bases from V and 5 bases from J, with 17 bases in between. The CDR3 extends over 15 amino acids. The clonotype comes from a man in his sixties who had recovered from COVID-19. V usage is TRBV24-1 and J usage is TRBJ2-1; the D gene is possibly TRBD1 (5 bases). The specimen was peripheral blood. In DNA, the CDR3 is TGTGCCACCAGCGATGGGCAGGGCGTAGACAATGAGCAGTTCTTC. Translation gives CATSDGQGVDNEQFF.